These T cell receptor beta chains were read from a single sample in a study of blood T cells in healthy people across ages. TCRdb called the 5' RACE reads again in MiXCR, with one record for every CDR3 protein. The repertoire consists of roughly 800,000 distinct CDR3 sequences, with about three fifths occurring once and the leading ten covering over 20%. Sequencing was carried out using blood. These receptor sequences come from a man aged 30 to 39 in good health. The CDR3 runs from the conserved cysteine through the conserved F or W. A D gene is named only where the DNA matches it firmly. Part of the rows lack a size; the others show once, few, many or a class for expanded clones.

TRBJ2-7	NA	NA	TRBV16	TGTGCCAGCAGCCATTTGGGGACACTTTTCTACGAGCAGTACTTC	CASSHLGTLFYEQYF
TRBJ1-2	few	TRBD1	TRBV12-3/TRBV12-4	TGTGCCAGCAGTTTATATACAGGGGGCGAAGGCTACACCTTC	CASSLYTGGEGYTF
TRBJ2-3	NA	NA	TRBV11-2	TGTGCCAGCAGCTACGAGAGAACCACAGATACGCAGTATTTT	CASSYERTTDTQYF
TRBJ1-2	NA	NA	TRBV6-5	TGTGCCAGCAGTTCCCGCAGGGTATTATATGGCTACACCTTC	CASSSRRVLYGYTF
TRBJ2-3	NA	NA	TRBV20-1	TGCAGTGCTAAAGGGTCCGGAGTGGATACGCAGTATTTT	CSAKGSGVDTQYF
TRBJ1-6	NA	NA	TRBV5-1	TGCGCCAGCAGTATCGAAGGGGTGGATAATTCACCCCTCCACTTT	CASSIEGVDNSPLHF
TRBJ1-2	NA	NA	TRBV12-3/TRBV12-4	NA	CASTSVAGPNYGYTF
TRBJ2-1	NA	TRBD2	TRBV12-3/TRBV12-4	TGTGCCAGCAGTTTGTCCCGCGGGGGGGCTATATACAATGAGCAGTTCTTC	CASSLSRGGAIYNEQFF
TRBJ2-3	NA	TRBD2	TRBV6-5	TGTGCCAGCAGTTACCCAGCCTCGGGCGGGGGGGCAACAGATACGCAGTATTTT	CASSYPASGGGATDTQYF
TRBJ2-7	NA	TRBD2	TRBV27	TGTGCCAGCAGGTGGAGCGGGGTGAGCTCCTACGAGCAGTACTTC	CASRWSGVSSYEQYF
TRBJ1-6	many	TRBD1	TRBV4-2	TGTGCCAGCAGCCAACCGGGACAGTGGGTACCCCTCCACTTT	CASSQPGQWVPLHF
TRBJ1-2	NA	TRBD1	TRBV29-1	TGCAGCGATTTCCGGGACAGGAACCCCAACTATGGCTACACCTTC	CSDFRDRNPNYGYTF
TRBJ1-6	NA	NA	TRBV7-2	TGTGCCAGCAGCTCGAGGGGGGTTCACCTCCACTTT	CASSSRGVHLHF
TRBJ2-7	NA	TRBD2	TRBV27	TGTGCCAGCAGTTTAACCGGGACTAGCGGTTACGAGCAGTACTTC	CASSLTGTSGYEQYF
TRBJ2-4	NA	NA	TRBV12-3/TRBV12-4	TGTGCCAGCAGCCGCGGACAGTTGGAGTACTTC	CASSRGQLEYF
TRBJ1-2	NA	TRBD1	TRBV20-1	TGCAGTGCTAGATTCTCAGGGGGCTATGGCTACACCTTC	CSARFSGGYGYTF
TRBJ2-7	NA	TRBD1	TRBV27	TGTGCCAGCAGTTTTTTCACAGGGGGCAGGGGGGAGCAGTACTTC	CASSFFTGGRGEQYF
TRBJ1-6	few	TRBD1	TRBV7-9	TGTGCCAGCAGCTTAGCCCAGGGGGCGTATTCACCCCTCCACTTT	CASSLAQGAYSPLHF
TRBJ2-3	few	NA	TRBV7-9	TGTGCCAGCAGCCGAGCGACTAGCACAGATACGCAGTATTTT	CASSRATSTDTQYF
TRBJ2-3	few	NA	TRBV7-8	TGTGCCATCCAGAGAGAAGATACGCAGTATTTT	CAIQREDTQYF
TRBJ1-2	NA	TRBD1	TRBV7-2	TGTGCCAGCAGCCCCAGCGGGACAGGGCGTACCTACACCTTC	CASSPSGTGRTYTF
TRBJ2-7	NA	TRBD2	TRBV7-2	TGTGCCAGCAGCCCGCGACTAGCGGGCTCCTACGAGCAGTACTTC	CASSPRLAGSYEQYF
TRBJ2-7	NA	NA	TRBV7-2	TGTGCCAGCAGACCCGCTTCTGGATACGAGCAGTACTTC	CASRPASGYEQYF
TRBJ2-7	NA	TRBD2	TRBV4-3	TGCGCCAGCAGCCAAGATCTGATAGCGGGAGTAACCCACGAGCAGTACTTC	CASSQDLIAGVTHEQYF
TRBJ1-1	NA	TRBD1	TRBV29-1	TGCAGCGCCCCTTTCCAGGGGGCAAACACTGAAGCTTTCTTT	CSAPFQGANTEAFF
TRBJ1-2	NA	TRBD1	TRBV20-1	TGCAGTGCTCGGCCCGCAACAGGGGAAGGTAGCTACACCTTC	CSARPATGEGSYTF
TRBJ1-1	once	NA	TRBV12-3/TRBV12-4	TGTGCCAGCAGTCCCAGGATCGGCACTGAAGCTTTCTTT	CASSPRIGTEAFF
TRBJ2-5	NA	TRBD2	TRBV9	TGTGCCAGCAGCGTAGATGTGGGACTAGCGCCTGGGGAGCAGTACTTC	CASSVDVGLAPGEQYF
TRBJ2-5	NA	NA	TRBV9	TGTGCCAGCAGCGTAGGGGACGGACTACAAGAGACCCAGTACTTC	CASSVGDGLQETQYF
TRBJ2-7	NA	NA	TRBV28	TGTGCCAGCAGTTTGGGGTGGGCCGAGCAGTACTTC	CASSLGWAEQYF
TRBJ2-7	NA	NA	TRBV20-1	TGCAGTGCTAGAGATGGAGAGCGTGGATGGGACGAGCAGTACTTC	CSARDGERGWDEQYF
TRBJ1-2	few	TRBD1	TRBV6-5	TGTGCCAGCAGTTATCTCGACAGGGGTACTGGCTACACCTTC	CASSYLDRGTGYTF
TRBJ2-5	NA	TRBD2	TRBV29-1	TGCAGCGTGCAGGGTGGCGGGAGGAGTGAAGAGACCCAGTACTTC	CSVQGGGRSEETQYF
TRBJ2-3	few	TRBD2	TRBV10-3	TGTGCCATCAGTGAGTCCTCGAAGCGGGGATACACAGATACGCAGTATTTT	CAISESSKRGYTDTQYF
TRBJ2-1	NA	NA	TRBV4-2	TGTGCCAGCAGCCAAGGACAGGACAATGAGCAGTTCTTC	CASSQGQDNEQFF
TRBJ1-1	NA	NA	TRBV6-1	TGTGCCAGCAATAAGGGGCATTTGAACACTGAAGCTTTCTTT	CASNKGHLNTEAFF
TRBJ2-2	few	NA	TRBV5-1	TGCGCCAGCAGCCCGGTGGTGGCCGGGGAGCTGTTTTTT	CASSPVVAGELFF
TRBJ1-1	NA	TRBD1	TRBV27	TGTGCCAGCAGTGATGATCCGGGACAGGGAATGAACACTGAAGCTTTCTTT	CASSDDPGQGMNTEAFF
TRBJ2-1	NA	NA	TRBV12-5	TGTGCTAGTGGTTTGCCAGGCCCTCGTTCCTACAATGAGCAGTTCTTC	CASGLPGPRSYNEQFF
TRBJ2-7	NA	TRBD2	TRBV20-1	TGCAGTGCTAGAATCGGACTAGCGGGGCACTCCTACGAGCAGTACTTC	CSARIGLAGHSYEQYF
TRBJ2-7	NA	NA	TRBV2	TGTGCCAGCAGTGTGTTCCCCACCGTCGGCGAGCAGTACTTC	CASSVFPTVGEQYF
TRBJ2-5	NA	TRBD2	TRBV10-3	TGTGCCATCAGTGAGTCCGGGACTAGTAGGCAAGAGACCCAGTACTTC	CAISESGTSRQETQYF
TRBJ2-7	NA	NA	TRBV4-2	TGTGCCAGCAGCCAAGTATTATTGCGCGATTCCTACAATGAGCAGTACTTC	CASSQVLLRDSYNEQYF
TRBJ2-5	few	NA	TRBV5-1	TGCGCCAGCGCGGCCGGTCAAGAGACCCAGTACTTC	CASAAGQETQYF
TRBJ2-5	NA	NA	TRBV20-1	TGCAGTGCTAGGGCTTATGGACAGCAAGAGACCCAGTACTTC	CSARAYGQQETQYF
TRBJ2-7	NA	NA	TRBV20-1	TGCAGTGCTAGAGAGCGGGGGCCGCACTACGAGCAGTACTTC	CSARERGPHYEQYF
TRBJ2-7	NA	NA	TRBV4-1	TGCGCCAGCAGCCAAGAGCTCCAGGGTTATGGCTACGAGCAGTACTTC	CASSQELQGYGYEQYF
TRBJ2-7	NA	TRBD2	TRBV6-5	TGTGCCAGCAGAACCGGGACTAGCGGTTCCTACGAGCAGTACTTC	CASRTGTSGSYEQYF
TRBJ2-3	NA	NA	TRBV28	TGTGCCAGCAGTTTAACACTAGCCTATAGCACAGATACGCAGTATTTT	CASSLTLAYSTDTQYF